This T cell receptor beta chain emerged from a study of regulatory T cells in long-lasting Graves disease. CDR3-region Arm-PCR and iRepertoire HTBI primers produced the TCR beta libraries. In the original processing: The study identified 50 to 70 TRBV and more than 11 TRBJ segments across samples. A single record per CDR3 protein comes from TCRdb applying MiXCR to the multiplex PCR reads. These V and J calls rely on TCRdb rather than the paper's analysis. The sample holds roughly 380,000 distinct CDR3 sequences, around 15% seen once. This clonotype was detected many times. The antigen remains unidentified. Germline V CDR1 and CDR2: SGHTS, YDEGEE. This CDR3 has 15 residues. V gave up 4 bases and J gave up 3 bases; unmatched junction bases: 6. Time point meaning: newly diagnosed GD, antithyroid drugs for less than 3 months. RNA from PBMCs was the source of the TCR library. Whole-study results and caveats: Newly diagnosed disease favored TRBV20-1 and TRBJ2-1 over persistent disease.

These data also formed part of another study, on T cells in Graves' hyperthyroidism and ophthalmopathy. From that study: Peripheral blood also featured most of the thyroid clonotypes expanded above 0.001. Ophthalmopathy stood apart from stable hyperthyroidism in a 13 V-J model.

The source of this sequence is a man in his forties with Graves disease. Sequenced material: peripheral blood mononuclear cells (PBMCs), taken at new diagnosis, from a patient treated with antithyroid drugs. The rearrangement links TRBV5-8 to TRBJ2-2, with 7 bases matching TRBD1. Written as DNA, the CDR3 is TGTGCCAGCAGCGTCCGACAGGGATACACCGGGGAGCTGTTTTTT. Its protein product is CASSVRQGYTGELFF. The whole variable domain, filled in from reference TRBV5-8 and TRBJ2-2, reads EAGVTQSPTHLIKTRGQQATLRCSPISGHTSVYWYQQALGLGLQFLLWYDEGEERNRGNFPPRFSGRQFPNYSSELNVNALELEDSALYLCASSVRQGYTGELFFGEGSRLTVL.